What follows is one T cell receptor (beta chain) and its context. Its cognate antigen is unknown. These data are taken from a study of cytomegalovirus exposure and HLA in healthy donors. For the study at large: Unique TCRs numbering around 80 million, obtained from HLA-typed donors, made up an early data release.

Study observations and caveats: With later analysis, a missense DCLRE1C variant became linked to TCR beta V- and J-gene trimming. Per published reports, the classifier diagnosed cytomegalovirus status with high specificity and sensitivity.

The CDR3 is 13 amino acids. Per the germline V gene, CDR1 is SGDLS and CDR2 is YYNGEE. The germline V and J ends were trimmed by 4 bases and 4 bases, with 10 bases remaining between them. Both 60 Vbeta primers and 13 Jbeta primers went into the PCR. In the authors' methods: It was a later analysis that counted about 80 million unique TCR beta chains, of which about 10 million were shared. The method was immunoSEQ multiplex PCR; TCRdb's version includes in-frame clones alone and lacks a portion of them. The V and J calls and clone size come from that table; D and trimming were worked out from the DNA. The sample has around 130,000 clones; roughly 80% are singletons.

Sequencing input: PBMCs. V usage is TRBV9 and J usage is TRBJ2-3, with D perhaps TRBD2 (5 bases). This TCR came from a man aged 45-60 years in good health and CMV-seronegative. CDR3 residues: CASSRGWADTQYF. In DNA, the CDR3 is TGTGCCAGCAGCCGGGGTTGGGCAGATACGCAGTATTTT.